Following are 3 T cell receptor beta chains from one sample sequenced in a study of cytomegalovirus exposure and HLA in healthy donors. Vbeta (60) and Jbeta (13) primers were used in the PCR. Only in-frame clones appear in the TCRdb table, and some are missing; sequencing was by immunoSEQ multiplex PCR. The top ten clones hold roughly 15% of a sample with more than 75,000 clones, about four fifths of them seen once. The sample taken for sequencing was PBMCs. Receptors originate from a woman aged 35 to 49 in good health and CMV-seropositive.

This clone came up once. This chain connects TRBV14 to TRBJ2-3; the D gene is possibly TRBD2 (6 bases). CDR3 length: 15 amino acids. Germline values: CDR1 SGHDN, CDR2 FVKESK. V was trimmed by 4 bases and J by 3 bases, leaving 14 bases between them. The CDR3 coding sequence is TGTGCCAGCAGCCCACGGCGGGGCAAAACAGATACGCAGTATTTT. This codes for CASSPRRGKTDTQYF.

J is TRBJ2-2 and V is TRBV10-2; no clear D gene. The germline CDR1 and CDR2 sequences are WSHSY and SAAADI. The V and J ends lost 10 bases and 0 bases respectively, with 15 bases between them. The CDR3 length is 15 residues. The CDR3 here is CATLLAHPNTGELFF. In DNA form, the CDR3 reads TGCGCCACCCTTTTAGCTCACCCGAACACCGGGGAGCTGTTTTTT.

The CDR3 DNA sequence: TGTGCCAGCAGCGTAGGCGATCCGAACACCATATATTTT. Amino acids: CASSVGDPNTIYF. The rearrangement links TRBV9 to TRBJ1-3; D remains ambiguous. CDR3 length: 13 residues. Germline values: CDR1 SGDLS, CDR2 YYNGEE. V gave up 0 bases and J gave up 7 bases, with 8 bases separating them.